Presented here are 4 T cell receptor beta chains from one specimen sequenced in a study of Graves' ophthalmopathy and Graves' hyperthyroidism. TCR beta CDR3 regions were amplified from RNA transcripts. First-round RT-PCR relied on HTBI primers, and a second-round multiplex PCR came next. TCRdb itself ran the multiplex PCR reads through MiXCR, one entry per CDR3 protein. The table shows about 550,000 distinct CDR3 sequences, with under 45% occurring only once. Specimen: peripheral blood or thyroid tissue (not recorded which). These receptors came from an adult man with Graves' hyperthyroidism.

This clonotype was picked up a small number of times. The rearrangement uses TRBV25-1 and TRBJ2-7, with TRBD1 as a possible D gene (5 bases). The CDR3 is 13 amino acids. The germline V gene encodes CDR1 MGHDK and CDR2 SYGVNS. The V end was cut by 4 bases, the J end by 7 bases, with 14 bases between. The CDR3 coding sequence is TGTGCCAGCAGTGCCGTTGGGGCGGATGAGCAGTACTTC. It translates to CASSAVGADEQYF.

This clonotype showed up many times. The rearrangement uses TRBV4-2 and TRBJ2-2; D not resolved. CDR1 is LGHNA, CDR2 YNFKEQ, per germline. CDR3 length: 16 residues. The V and J ends lost 8 bases and 7 bases respectively, with 23 bases between them. The CDR3 sequence is CASRSRSSVGGGELFF. The CDR3 nucleotides read TGTGCCAGCCGATCCCGATCCAGCGTTGGCGGCGGGGAGCTGTTTTTT.

For the CDR3, the DNA is TGCGCCAGCAGCTCGGCGGGGGAGGCCGGGGAGCTGTTTTTT. It codes for CASSSAGEAGELFF. The rearrangement joins TRBV5-1 to TRBJ2-2, with TRBD2 matching over 7 bases. Trimming took 3 bases from V and 6 from J; bases not matched to a gene: 5. From germline, CDR1 is SGHRS and CDR2 YFSETQ. The CDR3 covers 14 residues.

The J gene is TRBJ1-5, the V gene TRBV7-9; 8 bases are shared with TRBD1. This CDR3 has 15 residues. In germline, CDR1 is SEHNR, CDR2 FQNEAQ (reference sequence). J gave up 14 bases and V 1 base, and 13 bases lay outside the gene matches. The CDR3 is CASSLGPDRERTEHF. The CDR3 bases are TGTGCCAGCAGCTTAGGCCCGGACAGGGAACGGACCGAGCATTTT.